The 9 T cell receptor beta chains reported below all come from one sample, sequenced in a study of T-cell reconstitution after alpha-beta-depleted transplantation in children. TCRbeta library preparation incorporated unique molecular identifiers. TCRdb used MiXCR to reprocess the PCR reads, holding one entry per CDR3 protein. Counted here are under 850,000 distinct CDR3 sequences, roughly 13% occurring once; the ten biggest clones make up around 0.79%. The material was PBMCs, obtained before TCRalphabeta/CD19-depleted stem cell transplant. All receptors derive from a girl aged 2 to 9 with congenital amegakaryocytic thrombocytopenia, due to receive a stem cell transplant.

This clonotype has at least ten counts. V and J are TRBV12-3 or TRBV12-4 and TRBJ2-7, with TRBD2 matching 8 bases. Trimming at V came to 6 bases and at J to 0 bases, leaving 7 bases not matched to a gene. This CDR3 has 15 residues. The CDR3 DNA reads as TGTGCCAGCAGCCGACTAGCGCTTAGCTCCTACGAGCAGTACTTC. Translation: CASSRLALSSYEQYF.

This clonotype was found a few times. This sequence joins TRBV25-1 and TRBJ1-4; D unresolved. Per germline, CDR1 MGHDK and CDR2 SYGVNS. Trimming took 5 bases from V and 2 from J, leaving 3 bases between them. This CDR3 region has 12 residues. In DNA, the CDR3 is TGTGCCAGCAGTCAGACTAATGAAAAACTGTTTTTT. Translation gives CASSQTNEKLFF.

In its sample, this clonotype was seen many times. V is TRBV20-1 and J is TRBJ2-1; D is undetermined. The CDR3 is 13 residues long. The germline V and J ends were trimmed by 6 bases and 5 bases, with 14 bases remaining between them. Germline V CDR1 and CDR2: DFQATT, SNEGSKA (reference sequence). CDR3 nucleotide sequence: TGCAGTGCGGACGACGTCAGAAACAATGAGCAGTTCTTC. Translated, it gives CSADDVRNNEQFF.

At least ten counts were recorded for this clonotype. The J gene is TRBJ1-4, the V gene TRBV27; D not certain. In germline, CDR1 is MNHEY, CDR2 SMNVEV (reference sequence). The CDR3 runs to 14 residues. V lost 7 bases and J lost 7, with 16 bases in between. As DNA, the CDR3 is TGTGCCAGCACGACGTCCTCCATGGGTGAAAAACTGTTTTTT. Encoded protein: CASTTSSMGEKLFF.

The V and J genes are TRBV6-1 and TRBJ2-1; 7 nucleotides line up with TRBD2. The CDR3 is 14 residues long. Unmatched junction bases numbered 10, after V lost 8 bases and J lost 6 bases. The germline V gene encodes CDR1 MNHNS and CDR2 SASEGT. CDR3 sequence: CASRKSGAINEQFF. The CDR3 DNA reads TGTGCCAGCCGGAAAAGCGGGGCTATCAATGAGCAGTTCTTC.

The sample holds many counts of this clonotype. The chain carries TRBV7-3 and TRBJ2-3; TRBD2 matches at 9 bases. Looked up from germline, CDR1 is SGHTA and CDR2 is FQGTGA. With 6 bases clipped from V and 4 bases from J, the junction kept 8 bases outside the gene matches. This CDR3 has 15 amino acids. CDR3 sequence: CASRLAGDPPDTQYF. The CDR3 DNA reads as TGTGCCAGCAGGTTAGCGGGAGACCCTCCAGATACGCAGTATTTT. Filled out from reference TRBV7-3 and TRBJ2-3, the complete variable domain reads GAGVSQTPSNKVTEKGKYVELRCDPISGHTALYWYRQSLGQGPEFLIYFQGTGAADDSGLPNDRFFAVRPEGSVSTLKIQRTERGDSAVYLCASRLAGDPPDTQYFGPGTRLTVL.

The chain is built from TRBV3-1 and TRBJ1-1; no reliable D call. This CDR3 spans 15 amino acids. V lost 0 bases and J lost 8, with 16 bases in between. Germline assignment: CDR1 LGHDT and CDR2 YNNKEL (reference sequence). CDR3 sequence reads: CASSQDGSASREAFF. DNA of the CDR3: TGTGCCAGCAGCCAAGACGGGTCTGCCTCCCGGGAAGCTTTCTTT.

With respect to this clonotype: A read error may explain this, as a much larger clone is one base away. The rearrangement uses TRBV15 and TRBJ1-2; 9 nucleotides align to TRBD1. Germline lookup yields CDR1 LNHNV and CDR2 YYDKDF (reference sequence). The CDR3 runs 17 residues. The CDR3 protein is CANSFRDRVPSNYGYTF. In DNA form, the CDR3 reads TGTGCCAACAGCTTCCGGGACAGGGTTCCCTCTAACTATGGCTACACCTTC.

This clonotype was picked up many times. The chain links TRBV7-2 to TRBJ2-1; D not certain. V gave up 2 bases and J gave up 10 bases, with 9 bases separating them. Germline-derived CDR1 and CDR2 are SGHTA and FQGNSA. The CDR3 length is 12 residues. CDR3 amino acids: CASSLFPAEQFF. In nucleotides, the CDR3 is TGTGCCAGCAGCTTATTCCCAGCGGAGCAGTTCTTC.